The clone carrying this T cell receptor (beta chain) was counted only a few times. Its antigen is not known. This sample was taken from a study of T-cell reconstitution after alpha-beta-depleted transplantation in children. The study's findings and limits: Some patients' high day-60 TCRbeta diversity was traced to surviving recipient T cells and thymic progenitors. Where alpha-beta T cells came from about two months after transplant was reportedly several hundred expanded graft clones.

Germline CDR1 is SGHRS and CDR2 is YFSETQ. The V and J ends lost 0 bases and 9 bases respectively, with 12 bases between them. The CDR3 runs to 14 residues. This sample's TCRbeta library carried unique molecular identifier barcodes. In TCRdb, the PCR reads were re-called with MiXCR into one record per CDR3 protein. The sample lists hundreds of thousands of distinct CDR3 sequences; 15% to 20% were seen once. This specimen was PBMCs, mostly from graft donor cells, taken 360 days after TCRalphabeta/CD19-depleted stem cell transplant. The sequence came from a male patient aged 5 to 17 who had a stem cell transplant for acute lymphoblastic leukemia, so the T cells may come from the graft donor. The rearrangement joins TRBV5-1 to TRBJ2-2, with D unclear. The CDR3 DNA is TGCGCCAGCAGCTTGGCCCCCCCTGGGAGGGAGCTGTTTTTT. Its translation is CASSLAPPGRELFF.